This T cell receptor beta chain came from a study of T-cell reconstitution after alpha-beta-depleted transplantation in children. The J segment lost 0 bases and the V segment lost 7 bases, leaving 13 bases of the junction unmatched. This CDR3 spans 17 amino acids. The germline gives CDR1 MDHEN, CDR2 SYDVKM. Unique molecular identifiers were built into the TCRbeta library. MiXCR, run by TCRdb on the PCR reads, gives a single entry per CDR3 protein. The sample lists almost 400,000 distinct CDR3 sequences, roughly 20% occurring once. The source was PBMCs from the stem cell graft donor, collected from the stem cell graft. The origin of this receptor is a human donor who donated a stem cell graft to a child with acute myeloid leukemia. The J gene is TRBJ2-7, the V gene TRBV28, with TRBD1 matching over 9 bases. The CDR3 loop reads CASTLSAGTGSSYEQYF. Written as DNA, the CDR3 is TGTGCCAGCACCCTCTCGGCCGGGACAGGGAGCTCCTACGAGCAGTACTTC.